A single sample is the source of the 23 T cell receptor beta chains below, sequenced in a study of immune heterogeneity within non-small cell lung tumors. The TCR beta CDR3 region underwent multiplex PCR amplification with 32 V and 13 J primers. Each CDR3 protein gets one entry after TCRdb re-called the multiplex PCR reads with MiXCR. This repertoire shows fewer than 15,000 distinct CDR3 sequences, about 22% found once; its top ten account for about 4.5%. Bulk tumor gDNA, 450 to 600 ng per sample, served as the TCR template. Taken during surgery, several biopsies per primary tumor were spaced as far apart as possible within the tumor mass. Before undergoing curative surgery, patients had newly diagnosed non-small cell lung cancer that was untreated. Sequencing used lung tumor tissue. These receptor sequences come from a man aged 55 to 70 with non-small cell lung cancer.

The rearrangement joins TRBV7-2 to TRBJ2-1, with 7 bases fitting TRBD1. CDR1 is SGHTA and CDR2 is FQGNSA in the germline V gene. V was pared by 7 bases and J by 0 bases, with 6 bases of the junction left unmatched. The CDR3 loop spans 15 amino acids. In DNA form, the CDR3 reads TGTGCCAGCACCAAATCAGGGGGCTCCTACAATGAGCAGTTCTTC. This codes for CASTKSGGSYNEQFF. Full variable domain (outside the CDR3, taken from reference TRBV7-2 and TRBJ2-1): GAGVSQSPSNKVTEKGKDVELRCDPISGHTALYWYRQSLGQGLEFLIYFQGNSAPDKSGLPSDRFSAERTGGSVSTLTIQRTQQEDSAVYLCASTKSGGSYNEQFFGPGTRLTVL.

The V call is TRBV2, the J call TRBJ2-3; the D gene is possibly TRBD1 (7 bases). In germline, CDR1 is SNHLY, CDR2 FYNNEI. The CDR3 covers 17 residues. Trimming took 4 bases from V and 5 from J, leaving 22 bases between them. CDR3 protein: CASSASPYRGGIDTQYF. CDR3 nucleotides: TGTGCCAGCAGTGCTTCTCCCTACAGGGGAGGTATAGATACGCAGTATTTT.

This clonotype has just a few counts. The genes are TRBV7-8 and TRBJ2-1, with a weak D call TRBD1 (6 bases). CDR1 is SGHVS, CDR2 FQNEAQ, per germline. V lost 1 base and J lost 4, with 17 bases in between. This CDR3 is 17 amino acids long. For the CDR3, the DNA is TGTGCCAGCAGCTTAGGGGTAGGGGGTGGGAGTTACAATGAGCAGTTCTTC. Its translation: CASSLGVGGGSYNEQFF.

This clonotype was counted a few times. This chain connects TRBV25-1 to TRBJ2-2, with 7 bases that match TRBD2. Per the germline V gene, CDR1 is MGHDK and CDR2 is SYGVNS. This CDR3 has 14 residues. Losses at the gene ends were 4 bases for V and 3 bases for J; bases not matched to a gene: 2. The CDR3: CASSVREDTGELFF. CDR3 DNA sequence: TGTGCCAGCAGTGTACGGGAGGACACCGGGGAGCTGTTTTTT. The full variable domain, with the rest looked up from reference TRBV25-1 and TRBJ2-2, is EADIYQTPRYLVIGTGKKITLECSQTMGHDKMYWYQQDPGMELHLIHYSYGVNSTEKGDLSSESTVSRIRTEHFPLTLESARPSHTSQYLCASSVREDTGELFFGEGSRLTVL.

A remark on this clonotype: One base away lies a much larger clone, so this may be a sequencing read error. The chain is built from TRBV28 and TRBJ1-3; D not resolved. Trimming removed 3 bases at V and 8 bases at J, with 14 bases between. Per the germline V gene, CDR1 is MDHEN and CDR2 is SYDVKM. This CDR3 has 14 residues. The CDR3: CASSFASGQDTIYF. The DNA for the CDR3 is TGTGCCAGCAGTTTTGCCAGTGGGCAGGACACCATATATTTT.

This clonotype was counted a few times. The chain employs TRBV7-8 and TRBJ1-6, with D maybe TRBD1 (6 bases). CDR1 is SGHVS, CDR2 FQNEAQ, per germline. The CDR3 has 14 amino acids. Deletions cut 8 bases from V and 6 bases from J, with 14 bases between. The CDR3 reads CASCVGQLNSPLHF. In DNA, the CDR3 is TGTGCCAGCTGTGTAGGACAGCTTAATTCACCCCTCCACTTT.

In its sample, this clonotype ranks as medium-sized. The V and J genes are TRBV12-3 or TRBV12-4 and TRBJ1-5; D is undetermined. CDR3 size: 12 residues. V gave up 5 bases and J gave up 7 bases, with 9 bases separating them. The CDR3 DNA sequence: TGTGCCAGCAGTACCAGGTCGCAGCCCCAGCATTTT. It yields the protein CASSTRSQPQHF.

This clonotype was detected a few times. The chain has TRBV6-2 or TRBV6-3 and TRBJ1-1; no clear D gene. This CDR3 contains 16 residues. Looked up from germline, CDR1 is MNHEY and CDR2 is SVGEGT. Trimming took off 2 bases at V and 2 bases at J, with 15 bases between the two ends. The CDR3 coding sequence is TGTGCCAGCAGTTACGATGTTAGGACGAAAAACACTGAAGCTTTCTTT. Protein sequence: CASSYDVRTKNTEAFF.

In this sample, this clonotype turned up a few times. This chain joins TRBV10-3 and TRBJ2-1; 16 nucleotides agree with TRBD2. Germline V gene data show CDR1 as ENHRY and CDR2 as SYGVKD. CDR3 length equals 17 residues. V shed 11 bases and J 2 bases; nucleotides not matched to a gene: 9. The CDR3, as DNA: TGTGCCGTTAGGGGGACTAGCGGGAGGGCCACCTACAATGAGCAGTTCTTC. It specifies CAVRGTSGRATYNEQFF.

This clonotype occurred a few times. The V call is TRBV5-1, the J call TRBJ2-7; D is uncertain. The germline gives CDR1 SGHRS, CDR2 YFSETQ. The germline V and J ends were trimmed by 1 base and 0 bases, with 8 bases remaining between them. The CDR3 covers 14 residues. The CDR3 spells CASSLLSSSYEQYF. Written as DNA, the CDR3 is TGCGCCAGCAGCTTGCTCTCGAGCTCCTACGAGCAGTACTTC.

This clonotype was seen more than once but under ten times. V usage is TRBV2 and J usage is TRBJ2-7, with 9 bases fitting TRBD1. The ends lost 6 bases at V and 6 bases at J; junction bases unmatched: 9. The CDR3 is made up of 14 amino acids. Germline V gene sequence: CDR1 SNHLY, CDR2 FYNNEI. The CDR3, as DNA: TGTGCCAGCAGGAAGGGACAGGGCCCTCTCGAGCAGTACTTC. Residues: CASRKGQGPLEQYF.

This rearrangement joins TRBV10-2 to TRBJ2-3; 12 nucleotides line up with TRBD2. CDR3 length equals 16 residues. Germline assignment: CDR1 WSHSY and CDR2 SAAADI. The trim removed 7 bases at V and 4 bases at J, leaving 9 bases unmatched. CDR3 sequence: CASKKLAGGPSDTQYF. The CDR3 nucleotides are TGCGCCAGCAAGAAGCTAGCGGGAGGGCCATCAGATACGCAGTATTTT.

This clonotype was found a few times. The rearrangement joins TRBV7-3 to TRBJ2-1; D remains unclear. This CDR3 spans 14 amino acids. V was shortened by 0 bases and J by 1 base, with 4 bases between the two germline ends. In germline, CDR1 is SGHTA, CDR2 FQGTGA. The CDR3 coding sequence is TGTGCCAGCAGCTTAACGGGGTCCTACAATGAGCAGTTCTTC. As protein: CASSLTGSYNEQFF.

The chain couples TRBV5-6 to TRBJ2-3; TRBD2 aligns across 10 bases. The CDR3 spans 17 residues. Germline lookup yields CDR1 SGHDT and CDR2 YYEEEE. The junction had 6 bases not matched to a gene; V was cut back by 2 bases and J by 0 bases. The CDR3 region has the DNA TGTGCCAGCAGCTTACCCGGGACTAGCGACAGCACAGATACGCAGTATTTT. Translating gives CASSLPGTSDSTDTQYF.

A single count supports this clonotype. One end of the junction varies from germline; a read error may be responsible. J is TRBJ1-6 and V is TRBV6-1; TRBD1 agrees at 9 bases. This CDR3 region has 13 residues. Germline values: CDR1 MNHNS, CDR2 SASEGT. CDR3 nucleotide sequence: TGTGGCAGCCGGGACAGGGATATTTCACCCCTCCACTTT. Amino acid sequence: CGSRDRDISPLHF.

The V call is TRBV30, the J call TRBJ2-3; D call uncertain. This CDR3 contains 13 residues. The V gene lost 0 bases and the J gene lost 1 base, with 5 bases spanning the gap. The germline V gene has CDR1 GTSNPN and CDR2 SVGIG (reference sequence). The CDR3 DNA reads as TGTGCCTGGAGTGTAAAGGGCACAGATACGCAGTATTTT. Protein: CAWSVKGTDTQYF.

This clonotype has a handful of counts. The CDR3 sequence: CASSLGGGAGELFF. Here the CDR3 DNA reads TGTGCCAGCAGCCTAGGGGGAGGCGCCGGGGAGCTGTTTTTT. This chain uses TRBV11-2 with TRBJ2-2; D tentatively fits TRBD1 or TRBD2 (6 bases each). Germline assignment: CDR1 SGHAT and CDR2 FQNNGV. V lost 5 bases, J lost 6 bases, and 13 bases lay in between. The CDR3 contains 14 residues. Full variable domain (remainder filled in from reference TRBV11-2 and TRBJ2-2): EAGVAQSPRYKIIEKRQSVAFWCNPISGHATLYWYQQILGQGPKLLIQFQNNGVVDDSQLPKDRFSAERLKGVDSTLKIQPAKLEDSAVYLCASSLGGGAGELFFGEGSRLTVL.

V gene TRBV27 combines with J gene TRBJ2-5, with D hard to call. Trimming took off 5 bases at V and 5 bases at J, with 12 bases between the two ends. Per germline, CDR1 MNHEY and CDR2 SMNVEV (reference sequence). The CDR3 spans 13 residues. CDR3 loop: CASSVLESETQYF. As DNA, the CDR3 is TGTGCCAGCAGTGTATTAGAATCGGAGACCCAGTACTTC.

This clonotype was detected a few times. V usage is TRBV15 and J usage is TRBJ1-1; 11 bases fit TRBD1. From germline, CDR1 is LNHNV and CDR2 YYDKDF (reference sequence). The length of the CDR3 is 16 residues. Losses at the gene ends were 5 bases for V and 1 base for J; bases not matched to a gene: 6. The CDR3 sequence is CATSPHGTGGNTEAFF. The CDR3 DNA follows: TGTGCCACCAGCCCCCATGGGACAGGGGGGAACACTGAAGCTTTCTTT.

This clonotype appeared a few times. The rearrangement uses TRBV6-1 and TRBJ2-3, with D unresolved. The CDR3 length is 16 residues. Per germline, CDR1 MNHNS and CDR2 SASEGT. Trimming took off 7 bases at V and 1 base at J, with 18 bases between the two ends. The CDR3 nucleotides read TGTGCCAGCAACCATGGTGCACCCGAGCGCACAGATACGCAGTATTTT. Its translation is CASNHGAPERTDTQYF.

The V and J genes are TRBV6-1 and TRBJ2-1, with TRBD2 identical over 13 bases. Trimming at V came to 7 bases and at J to 7 bases, leaving 7 bases not matched to a gene. Germline V gives CDR1 MNHNS, CDR2 SASEGT. CDR3 length: 15 amino acids. CDR3 amino acids: CASTWTSGRENEQFF. The DNA of the CDR3 is TGTGCCAGCACCTGGACTAGCGGGAGAGAAAATGAGCAGTTCTTC.

As to this clonotype: A much larger clonotype is one base distant, so this may be a read error. The chain combines TRBV19 with TRBJ2-7; 7 bases align to TRBD2. Germline loops: CDR1 LNHDA, CDR2 SQIVND (reference sequence). The CDR3 is 14 residues long. Trimming cost V 3 bases and J 6 bases; bases outside gene matches: 8. CDR3 sequence (DNA): TGTGCCAGTAGTATGCGGGGGAGAGGCATCGAGCAGTACTTC. This sequence encodes CASSMRGRGIEQYF. Looking up the rest from reference TRBV19 and TRBJ2-7 gives the full variable domain: DGGITQSPKYLFRKEGQNVTLSCEQNLNHDAMYWYRQDPGQGLRLIYYSQIVNDFQKGDIAEGYSVSREKKESFPLTVTSAQKNPTAFYLCASSMRGRGIEQYFGPGTRLTVT.

This rearrangement joins TRBV7-6 to TRBJ2-2; D might be TRBD1 or TRBD2, each matching 5 bases. Germline values: CDR1 SGHVS, CDR2 FNYEAQ. This CDR3 is built from 14 residues. Trimming took 2 bases from V and 4 from J, leaving 8 bases between them. CDR3 in DNA: TGTGCCAGCAGCTTAAGAGGGGTCACCGGGGAGCTGTTTTTT. It yields the protein CASSLRGVTGELFF. Drawing the rest from reference TRBV7-6 and TRBJ2-2, the complete variable domain is GAGVSQSPRYKVTKRGQDVALRCDPISGHVSLYWYRQALGQGPEFLTYFNYEAQQDKSGLPNDRFSAERPEGSISTLTIQRTEQRDSAMYRCASSLRGVTGELFFGEGSRLTVL.